A single TCR beta chain is shown here with its context. What it recognizes is unknown. The sample originates from a study of T cell repertoires in cytomegalovirus infection. About the research overall: CMV epitopes in the study were HLA-C-restricted (recently identified) and HLA-B-restricted (well studied). Both CMV infection and a matching HLA type were indicated by public TCR beta signatures. General study points: People with CMV and the relevant HLA were identified by cumulative public TCR beta family frequency. CMV-specific TCR beta clonotypes restricted by HLA-C were the ones dominating the ex vivo response.

Trimming shortened V by 3 bases and J by 9 bases, and 17 bases separated the two germline ends. The CDR3 sequence is 14 residues long. Per germline, CDR1 ENHRY and CDR2 SYGVKD. Each CDR3 protein is one row after TCRdb ran MiXCR on the reads. The table shows around 900,000 distinct CDR3 sequences, with 30% to 40% occurring only once. V is TRBV10-3 and J is TRBJ1-2, with a possible D match to TRBD1 (5 bases). This clonotype was obtained from a human donor in good health (CMV status not recorded). Some clones in this sample may be carry-over from other donors' samples. The sequencing used cultured CD8+ T cells from PBMCs, collected from culture after CMV antigen stimulation. The DNA of the CDR3 is TGTGCCATCAGTGAACCCGGGACCGCGATAAGCTACACCTTC. This gives the protein CAISEPGTAISYTF.